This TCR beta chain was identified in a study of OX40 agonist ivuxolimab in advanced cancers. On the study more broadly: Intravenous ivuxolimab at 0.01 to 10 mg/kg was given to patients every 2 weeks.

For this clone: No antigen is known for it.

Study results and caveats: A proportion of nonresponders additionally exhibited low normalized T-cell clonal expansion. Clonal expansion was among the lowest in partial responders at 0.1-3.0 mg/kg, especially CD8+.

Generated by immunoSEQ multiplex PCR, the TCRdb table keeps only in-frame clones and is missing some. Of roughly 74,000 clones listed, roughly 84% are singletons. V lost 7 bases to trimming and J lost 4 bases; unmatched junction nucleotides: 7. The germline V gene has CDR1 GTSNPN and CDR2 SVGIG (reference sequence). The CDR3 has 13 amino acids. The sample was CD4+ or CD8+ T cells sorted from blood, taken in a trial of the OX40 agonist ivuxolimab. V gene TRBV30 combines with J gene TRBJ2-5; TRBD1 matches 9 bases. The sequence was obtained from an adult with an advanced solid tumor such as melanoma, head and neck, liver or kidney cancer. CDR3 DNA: TGTGCCTCTTCGGGGACAGGGTTAGAGACCCAGTACTTC. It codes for CASSGTGLETQYF.